This T cell receptor (beta chain) was sequenced during a study of CD8+ T cells in alopecia areata. Study results and caveats: Compared with normal scalp, lesional scalp had higher clonality and more expanded CD8+ clones. Sequence data from scalp samples additionally include resident alphabeta T cells of normal skin. The study found TCR sharing across patients less clear than in mice, possibly for HLA reasons.

This clone was seen once. Its antigen is not identified. CDR1 is SGHRS, CDR2 YFSETQ, per germline. This CDR3 has 15 amino acids. V lost 0 bases and J 0 bases, leaving 10 bases between the germline ends. CD4+ and CD8+ T cells were sorted from PBMCs. The sequencing template was cDNA reverse transcribed from extracted RNA. The method was immunoSEQ multiplex PCR; TCRdb's version includes in-frame clones alone and lacks a portion of them. The data hold 150,000 or so clones, with about 60% observed a single time. This TCR was recovered from a human donor in good health. The sample was CD4+ T cells sorted from blood. The J gene is TRBJ2-7, the V gene TRBV5-1; either TRBD1 or TRBD2 may fit D (5 bases each). For the CDR3, the DNA is TGCGCCAGCAGCTTGGACGGGGCCAACTCCTACGAGCAGTACTTC. Protein: CASSLDGANSYEQYF.